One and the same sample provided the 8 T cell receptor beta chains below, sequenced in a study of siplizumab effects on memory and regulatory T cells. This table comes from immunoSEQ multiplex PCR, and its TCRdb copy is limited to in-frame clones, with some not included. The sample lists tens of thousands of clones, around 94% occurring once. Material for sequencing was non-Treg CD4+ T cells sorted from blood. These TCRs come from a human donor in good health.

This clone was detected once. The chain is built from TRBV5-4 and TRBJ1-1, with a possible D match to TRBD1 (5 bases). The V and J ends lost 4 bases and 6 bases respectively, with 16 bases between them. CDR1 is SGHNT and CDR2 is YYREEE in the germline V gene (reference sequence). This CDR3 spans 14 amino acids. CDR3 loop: CASSPRQGGSEAFF. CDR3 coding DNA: TGTGCCAGCAGCCCCAGGCAGGGTGGCTCTGAAGCTTTCTTT. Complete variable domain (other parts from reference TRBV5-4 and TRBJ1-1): ETGVTQSPTHLIKTRGQQVTLRCSSQSGHNTVSWYQQALGQGPQFIFQYYREEENGRGNFPPRFSGLQFPNYSSELNVNALELDDSALYLCASSPRQGGSEAFFGQGTRLTVV.

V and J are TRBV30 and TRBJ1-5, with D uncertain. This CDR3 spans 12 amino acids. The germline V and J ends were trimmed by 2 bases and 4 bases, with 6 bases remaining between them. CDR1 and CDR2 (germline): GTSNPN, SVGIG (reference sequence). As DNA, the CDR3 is TGTGCCTGGAGTATCAAAAATCAGCCCCAGCATTTT. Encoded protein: CAWSIKNQPQHF.

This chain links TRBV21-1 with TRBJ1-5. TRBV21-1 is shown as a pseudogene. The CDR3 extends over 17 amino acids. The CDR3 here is CASSLSREIDSNQPQHF. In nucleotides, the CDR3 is TGTGCCAGCAGCCTTAGCAGGGAGATCGATAGCAATCAGCCCCAGCATTTT.

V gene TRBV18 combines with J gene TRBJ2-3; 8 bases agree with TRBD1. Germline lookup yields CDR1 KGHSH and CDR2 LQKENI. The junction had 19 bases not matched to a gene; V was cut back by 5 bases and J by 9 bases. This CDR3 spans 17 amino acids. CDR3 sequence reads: CASSEGQGRFGINTQYF. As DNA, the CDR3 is TGTGCCAGCTCAGAAGGACAGGGCCGTTTTGGGATCAACACGCAGTATTTT.

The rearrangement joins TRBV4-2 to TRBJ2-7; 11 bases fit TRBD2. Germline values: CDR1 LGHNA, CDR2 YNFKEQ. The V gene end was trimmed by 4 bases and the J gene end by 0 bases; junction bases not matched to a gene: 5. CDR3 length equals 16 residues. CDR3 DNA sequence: TGTGCCAGCAGCCGCTGGACTAGCGGGCACTCCTACGAGCAGTACTTC. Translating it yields CASSRWTSGHSYEQYF.

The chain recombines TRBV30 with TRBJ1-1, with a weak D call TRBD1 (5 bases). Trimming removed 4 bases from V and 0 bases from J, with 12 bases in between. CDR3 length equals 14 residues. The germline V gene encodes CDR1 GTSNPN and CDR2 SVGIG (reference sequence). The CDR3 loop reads CAWNSRVMNTEAFF. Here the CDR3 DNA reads TGTGCCTGGAATTCCAGGGTAATGAACACTGAAGCTTTCTTT.

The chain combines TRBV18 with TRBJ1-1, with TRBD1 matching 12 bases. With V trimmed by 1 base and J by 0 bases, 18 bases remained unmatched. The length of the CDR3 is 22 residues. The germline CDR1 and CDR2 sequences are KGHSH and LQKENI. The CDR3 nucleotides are TGTGCCAGCTCACCACGGGTACTCCGGGACAGGGGGCCGCAGGTGGTGAACACTGAAGCTTTCTTT. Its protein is CASSPRVLRDRGPQVVNTEAFF.

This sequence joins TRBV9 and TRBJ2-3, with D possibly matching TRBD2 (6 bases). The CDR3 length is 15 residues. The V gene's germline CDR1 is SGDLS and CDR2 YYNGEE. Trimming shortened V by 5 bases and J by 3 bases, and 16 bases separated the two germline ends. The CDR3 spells CASSPSAGRTDTQYF. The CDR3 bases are TGTGCCAGCAGTCCCTCTGCGGGACGTACAGATACGCAGTATTTT.